This T cell receptor beta chain was obtained from a study of cytomegalovirus exposure and HLA in healthy donors. Comments on this clone: What it recognizes is unknown.

This CDR3 has 13 residues. V lost 6 bases and J lost 5; bases outside the gene matches: 3. Germline CDR1 and CDR2: LNHDA and SQIVND (reference sequence). Study-level results: Specific recognition of CMV antigens was confirmed in vitro for a few chains (all CMV-associated). Immune exposure data for these donors was limited to CMV serostatus.

PCR primers comprised 60 Vbeta and 13 Jbeta primers. Authors' methods: Later reanalysis found approximately 80 million unique TCR beta chains, around 11 million of them shared. Clones were sequenced by immunoSEQ multiplex PCR, and TCRdb holds only the in-frame ones, with some missing. V and J calls and clone size come straight from that table; D and trimming were deduced from the DNA. The repertoire consists of nearly 110,000 clones, with roughly 80% occurring once and the leading ten covering approximately 2.6%. Sequencing input: PBMCs. J is TRBJ1-2 and V is TRBV19; 10 nucleotides match TRBD1. This TCR was sampled from a man aged 25-45 years in good health and CMV-seropositive. CDR3 nucleotide sequence: TGTGCCAGTAGCGGGACAGGGGATTATGGCTACACCTTC. Its translation: CASSGTGDYGYTF.